Following are 22 T cell receptor beta chains from one sample sequenced in a study of cytomegalovirus exposure and HLA in healthy donors. The PCR employed 60 Vbeta primers together with 13 Jbeta primers. Sequencing used immunoSEQ multiplex PCR; TCRdb keeps in-frame clones, though not all of them. The table includes about 200,000 clones, around four fifths detected once. Input material: PBMCs. The receptors derive from a man in his fifties in good health and CMV-seronegative.

This chain links TRBV10-2 with TRBJ1-1, with a possible D match to TRBD1 (6 bases). Germline CDR1 and CDR2: WSHSY and SAAADI. V was shortened by 6 bases and J by 1 base, with 9 bases between the two germline ends. The CDR3 loop spans 13 amino acids. The CDR3 protein is CASRRTENTEAFF. CDR3 nucleotide sequence: TGCGCCAGCAGGAGGACAGAGAACACTGAAGCTTTCTTT.

V and J are TRBV10-2 and TRBJ2-3, with 10 bases identical to TRBD2. This CDR3 has 14 amino acids. Trimming removed 6 bases from V and 5 bases from J; junction bases left unmatched: 5. Germline V lookup: CDR1 WSHSY, CDR2 SAAADI. DNA of the CDR3: TGCGCCAGCAGGGGTAGCGGGGGGAGAGATACGCAGTATTTT. The encoded protein is CASRGSGGRDTQYF.

This clone has only a few counts. The rearrangement uses TRBV9 and TRBJ2-3; D may be TRBD1 (6 bases). The germline CDR1 and CDR2 sequences are SGDLS and YYNGEE. This CDR3 comprises 15 residues. Trimming stripped 3 bases from V and 6 bases from J, with 17 bases between. CDR3 nucleotide sequence: TGTGCCAGCAGCGCCCTAGGGGGAGCTCGGGATACGCAGTATTTT. Translated, it gives CASSALGGARDTQYF.

The table lists this clone with a few counts. This chain links TRBV4-1 with TRBJ2-3; tentative D call: TRBD2 (5 bases). V lost 4 bases and J 2 bases, leaving 10 bases between the germline ends. The germline gives CDR1 MGHRA, CDR2 YSYEKL. The CDR3 has 14 amino acids. CDR3 residues: CASSPRRDTDTQYF. The CDR3 DNA is TGCGCCAGCAGCCCTCGACGGGACACAGATACGCAGTATTTT.

The chain combines TRBV11-2 with TRBJ2-3, with 10 positions matching TRBD2. The junction had 5 bases not matched to a gene; V was cut back by 0 bases and J by 2 bases. The CDR3 covers 17 residues. CDR1 SGHAT and CDR2 FQNNGV come from the germline V gene. The CDR3 loop is CASSLELLAGTTDTQYF. The CDR3 DNA reads as TGTGCCAGCAGCTTAGAGTTACTAGCGGGGACCACAGATACGCAGTATTTT. Together with reference TRBV11-2 and TRBJ2-3, the CDR3 gives the full variable domain: EAGVAQSPRYKIIEKRQSVAFWCNPISGHATLYWYQQILGQGPKLLIQFQNNGVVDDSQLPKDRFSAERLKGVDSTLKIQPAKLEDSAVYLCASSLELLAGTTDTQYFGPGTRLTVL.

The chain uses TRBV28 and TRBJ2-1; 7 nucleotides match TRBD1. Per the germline V gene, CDR1 is MDHEN and CDR2 is SYDVKM. With V trimmed by 2 bases and J by 9 bases, 10 bases remained unmatched. This CDR3 contains 15 residues. DNA for the CDR3: TGTGCCAGCAGTTTACGACAGGGTCTTCGGAGTGAGCAGTTCTTC. Residues: CASSLRQGLRSEQFF.

On this clone itself: The junction departs from germline at one end; a sequencing error may be responsible. This chain links TRBV5-1 with TRBJ2-6, with D tentatively TRBD1 (6 bases). CDR1 is SGHRS and CDR2 is YFSETQ in the germline V gene. This CDR3 comprises 16 residues. CDR3 nucleotide sequence: TGCGCCAGCAGGGAGCAGGGGTTCTCTGGGGCCAACGGCCTGACTTTC. Its protein is CASREQGFSGANGLTF.

Only a few counts were recorded for this clone. The chain employs TRBV6-1 and TRBJ1-1; 7 nucleotides line up with TRBD1. Germline CDR1 reads MNHNS; CDR2 reads SASEGT. Losses at the gene ends were 4 bases for V and 1 base for J; bases not matched to a gene: 3. The CDR3 is made up of 14 amino acids. CDR3 amino acids: CASSVTGENTEAFF. The CDR3 nucleotides are TGTGCCAGCAGTGTTACAGGGGAGAACACTGAAGCTTTCTTT.

The V gene is TRBV6-5, the J gene TRBJ1-1, with 8 bases identical to TRBD1. V gave up 4 bases and J gave up 8 bases; unmatched junction bases: 3. In germline, CDR1 is MNHEY, CDR2 SVGAGI. This CDR3 is built from 12 residues. In DNA form, the CDR3 reads TGTGCCAGCAGTTCACGACAGGGGGAAGCTTTCTTT. Encoded protein: CASSSRQGEAFF.

This clone was seen only a few times. CDR3: CASRRQGKTGNTIYF. CDR3 nucleotides: TGTGCCAGCAGGAGACAGGGAAAGACTGGAAACACCATATATTTT. The J gene is TRBJ1-3, the V gene TRBV28; the match to TRBD1 covers 7 bases. The V segment lost 6 bases and the J segment 2 bases; nucleotides outside the gene matches: 7. The CDR3 spans 15 residues. Looked up from germline, CDR1 is MDHEN and CDR2 is SYDVKM.

V gene TRBV27 combines with J gene TRBJ2-3; D ambiguous. Germline V gives CDR1 MNHEY, CDR2 SMNVEV (reference sequence). The ends were cut back, 5 bases at V and 6 bases at J, with 12 bases in the middle. The CDR3 length is 13 residues. For the CDR3, the DNA is TGTGCCAGCAGTCCCCTCTACGGGGATACGCAGTATTTT. Translating it yields CASSPLYGDTQYF.

The chain uses TRBV5-4 and TRBJ2-3, with TRBD2 matching over 7 bases. V shed 4 bases, J shed 7 bases, and the junction held 9 bases outside the gene matches. The CDR3 covers 14 residues. Germline CDR1 SGHNT, CDR2 YYREEE (reference sequence). CDR3 nucleotide sequence: TGTGCCAGCAGCGGGACTACCGAAATTAATACGCAGTATTTT. Translation: CASSGTTEINTQYF.

CDR3 bases: TGCGCCAGCAGCCCCACACAGAACACTGAAGCTTTCTTT. Its protein product is CASSPTQNTEAFF. This chain connects TRBV10-2 to TRBJ1-1; D unclear. V gave up 6 bases and J gave up 1 base, with 9 bases separating them. CDR1 and CDR2 (germline): WSHSY, SAAADI. There are 13 residues in the CDR3.

The rearrangement links TRBV19 to TRBJ1-1; 7 bases match TRBD1. The CDR3 covers 15 residues. The germline CDR1 and CDR2 sequences are LNHDA and SQIVND (reference sequence). V lost 4 bases and J lost 0; bases outside the gene matches: 5. The DNA of the CDR3 is TGTGCCAGTAGTAACAGGGGAAGGGTGAACACTGAAGCTTTCTTT. Its protein product is CASSNRGRVNTEAFF.

For the CDR3, the DNA is TGCGCCAGCAGCTCGACCGGGGCAGGGGTACCCGGGGAGCTGTTTTTT. Translation: CASSSTGAGVPGELFF. The rearrangement links TRBV5-1 to TRBJ2-2; D possibly corresponds to TRBD1 (6 bases). The CDR3 runs 16 residues. Trimming left V 3 bases short and J 6 bases short, with 18 bases between. The germline V gene encodes CDR1 SGHRS and CDR2 YFSETQ.

The chain carries TRBV10-3 and TRBJ2-1, with TRBD2 as a possible D gene (5 bases). This CDR3 has 15 amino acids. Trimming shortened V by 6 bases and J by 0 bases, and 12 bases separated the two germline ends. CDR1 ENHRY and CDR2 SYGVKD come from the germline V gene. The CDR3 nucleotides read TGTGCCATCAGGCCAGAGCGGACCTCCTACAATGAGCAGTTCTTC. It codes for CAIRPERTSYNEQFF.

This clone occurred once. The V call is TRBV4-2, the J call TRBJ2-3; 10 bases are a match to TRBD2. The CDR3 sequence is 16 residues long. In germline, CDR1 is LGHNA, CDR2 YNFKEQ. With 0 bases clipped from V and 5 bases from J, the junction kept 5 bases outside the gene matches. CDR3 nucleotides: TGTGCCAGCAGCCAAGATAGGGCTAGCGGGGGAGATACGCAGTATTTT. Translated, it gives CASSQDRASGGDTQYF.

This chain links TRBV7-9 with TRBJ2-5, with TRBD2 as a possible D gene (5 bases). CDR1 is SEHNR, CDR2 FQNEAQ, per germline (reference sequence). V was pared by 5 bases and J by 2 bases, with 18 bases between. The CDR3 is 16 residues long. The CDR3 DNA reads as TGTGCCAGCAGCCACTGGGTGGGAGTGGTTCAAGAGACCCAGTACTTC. This codes for CASSHWVGVVQETQYF.

For the CDR3, the DNA is TGCGCCAGCAGCCAAGAGTTGACAGGAGTGAACACTGAAGCTTTCTTT. Protein: CASSQELTGVNTEAFF. This chain connects TRBV4-1 to TRBJ1-1; a weak D match, TRBD1 (6 bases). The CDR3 runs to 16 residues. Deletions cut 0 bases from V and 0 bases from J, with 11 bases between. CDR1 is MGHRA and CDR2 is YSYEKL in the germline V gene.

The chain employs TRBV28 and TRBJ2-7, with 12 bases lining up with TRBD2. The CDR3 is 14 residues long. Germline assignment: CDR1 MDHEN and CDR2 SYDVKM. The ends lost 7 bases at V and 1 base at J; junction bases unmatched: 2. The CDR3 DNA follows: TGTGCCAGCACCGGGACTAGCGGGTCCTACGAGCAGTACTTC. Its translation is CASTGTSGSYEQYF.

The rearrangement joins TRBV28 to TRBJ2-7, with a weak D call TRBD1 (5 bases). This CDR3 has 13 residues. Germline V gene data show CDR1 as MDHEN and CDR2 as SYDVKM. Between the trimmed V and J ends, which lost 5 bases and 6 bases, there was a span of 14 bases. CDR3: CASSPRQIREQYF. The DNA for the CDR3 is TGTGCCAGCAGTCCCAGACAGATTCGCGAGCAGTACTTC.

This clone was counted a single time. The chain couples TRBV28 to TRBJ1-2, with 7 bases identical to TRBD1. Germline CDR1 MDHEN, CDR2 SYDVKM. V lost 4 bases and J lost 8; bases outside the gene matches: 10. This CDR3 is built from 14 residues. The CDR3 nucleotides are TGTGCCAGCAGTTCACCGACAGGGCCGGGAGGCTACACCTTC. It specifies CASSSPTGPGGYTF.